This is a list of T cell receptor beta chains from one sample in a study of PD-1 blockade in classical Hodgkin lymphoma. Repertoires were generated with immunoSEQ multiplex PCR, while TCRdb's copy carries only in-frame clones and drops some. Among about 27,000 clones listed, about 78% were seen once. The specimen was peripheral blood mononuclear cells (PBMCs), collected before the second cycle of nivolumab. All receptors derive from a human donor with classical Hodgkin lymphoma. The CDR3 runs from the conserved cysteine through the conserved F or W. The order of the fields is CDR3 length, J gene, V gene, D gene, clone size, CDR3 protein, CDR3 DNA. D genes are given only for firm matches. Expanded clones get a size class; other rows say once, few or many, or leave the size out.

>13|TRBJ2-7|TRBV4-3|-|-
CASSPSAFYEQYF
TGCGCCAGCAGCCCTAGCGCATTTTACGAGCAGTACTTC
>17|TRBJ1-1|TRBV7-2|-|-
CASRYPSGSAVNTEAFF
TGTGCCAGCAGATACCCTAGCGGGTCGGCAGTGAACACTGAAGCTTTCTTT
>14|TRBJ1-3|TRBV28|-|-
CASSGEGSRNTIYF
TGTGCCAGCAGCGGGGAGGGTTCAAGAAACACCATATATTTT
>12|TRBJ1-1|TRBV11-1|-|once
CASSSRTVEAFF
TGTGCCAGCAGCTCCCGGACAGTTGAAGCTTTCTTT
>15|TRBJ1-5|TRBV18|TRBD1|-
CASSRDSYSNQPQHF
TGTGCCAGCTCAAGGGACAGCTATAGCAATCAGCCCCAGCATTTT
>14|TRBJ1-2|TRBV2|-|-
CASSDFQSQSGYTF
TGTGCCAGCAGTGATTTCCAATCCCAAAGCGGCTACACCTTC
>15|TRBJ1-6|TRBV7-9|-|few
CASSPLVGVNSPLHF
TGTGCCAGCAGCCCACTAGTAGGGGTCAATTCACCCCTCCACTTT
>15|TRBJ2-7|TRBV7-2|TRBD2|-
CASRRGSGGTYEQYF
TGTGCCAGCAGAAGGGGGTCGGGGGGGACCTACGAGCAGTACTTC
>16|TRBJ2-2|TRBV7-3|TRBD1|-
CASSLNHRGRTGELFF
TGTGCCAGCAGCTTAAATCACAGGGGCCGGACCGGGGAGCTGTTTTTT
>14|TRBJ1-1|TRBV6-1|-|-
CASSEYTGNTEAFF
TGTGCCAGCAGTGAATATACAGGGAACACTGAAGCTTTCTTT
>17|TRBJ2-7|TRBV5-1|-|-
CASSGYETGASPNEQYF
TGCGCCAGCAGCGGATACGAAACGGGGGCCTCACCTAACGAGCAGTACTTC
>12|TRBJ1-1|TRBV5-6|-|few
CASIHMGTEAFF
TGTGCCAGCATCCACATGGGCACTGAAGCTTTCTTT
>13|TRBJ1-2|TRBV5-1|-|-
CASSPDGSEGYTF
TGCGCCAGCAGCCCGGACGGCTCGGAGGGCTACACCTTC
>14|TRBJ1-2|TRBV18|TRBD1|-
CASSPTGANYGYTF
TGTGCCAGCTCACCGACAGGGGCTAACTATGGCTACACCTTC
>15|TRBJ2-1|TRBV2|TRBD2|-
CARTTSGGAYNEQFF
TGTGCCAGAACTACTAGCGGGGGCGCCTACAATGAGCAGTTCTTC
>14|TRBJ1-3|TRBV2|-|-
CASNLDSSGNTIYF
TGTGCCAGCAATTTGGACAGCTCTGGAAACACCATATATTTT
>13|TRBJ2-3|TRBV7-9|-|-
CASSLTRWDTQYF
TGTGCCAGCAGCTTGACCCGTTGGGATACGCAGTATTTT
>16|TRBJ1-5|TRBV11-3|-|-
CASSRIGGSLNQPQHF
TGTGCCAGCAGCAGGATTGGGGGGAGTCTCAATCAGCCCCAGCATTTT
>16|TRBJ2-5|TRBV5-1|-|once
CASSLWDPGAQETQYF
TGCGCCAGCAGCTTGTGGGATCCGGGGGCGCAGGAGACCCAGTACTTC
>14|TRBJ1-6|TRBV6-5|TRBD1|-
CASTRDRGNSPLHF
TGTGCCAGCACCCGGGACAGGGGAAATTCACCCCTCCACTTT
>14|TRBJ1-4|TRBV27|TRBD1|-
CASSRQGDNEKLFF
TGTGCCAGCAGTAGACAGGGGGATAATGAAAAACTGTTTTTT
>14|TRBJ1-2|TRBV7-2|-|-
CASSSQWGGHGYTF
TGTGCCAGCAGCTCTCAGTGGGGGGGCCATGGCTACACCTTC
>16|TRBJ2-3|TRBV19|-|-
CASSIPGGRSTDTQYF
TGTGCCAGTAGTATCCCAGGGGGGAGGAGCACAGATACGCAGTATTTT
>13|TRBJ1-5|TRBV18|-|-
CASSPGGRQPQHF
TGTGCCAGCTCACCAGGGGGGAGGCAGCCCCAGCATTTT
>16|TRBJ2-7|TRBV6-5|TRBD1|-
CASSYSSGQGIHEQYF
TGTGCCAGCAGTTACTCGTCTGGACAGGGTATCCACGAGCAGTACTTC
>11|TRBJ2-7|TRBV19|-|few
CASSMVDEQYF
TGTGCCAGTAGTATGGTGGACGAGCAGTACTTC
>14|TRBJ1-1|TRBV2|-|few
CASSADRLNTEAFF
TGTGCCAGCAGTGCCGACAGGTTGAACACTGAAGCTTTCTTT
>16|TRBJ1-6|TRBV28|TRBD1|-
CASSSPRTGDNSPLHF
TGTGCCAGCAGTTCCCCCCGGACAGGAGATAATTCACCCCTCCACTTT
>12|TRBJ2-5|TRBV9|TRBD2|-
CASSPLGRDEYF
TGTGCCAGCAGCCCCCTGGGGAGGGACGAGTACTTC
>10|TRBJ1-2|TRBV28|-|-
CATGRYGYTF
TGTGCCACCGGACGCTATGGCTACACCTTC
>17|TRBJ1-1|TRBV23-1|TRBD1|-
CASSPGRQGGSFTEAFF
TGCGCCAGCAGTCCCGGTCGACAGGGGGGCAGTTTCACTGAAGCTTTCTTT
>15|TRBJ1-2|TRBV7-2|-|-
CASSLALRGYDGYTF
TGTGCCAGCAGCTTAGCGCTCAGAGGGTACGATGGCTACACCTTC
>18|TRBJ1-1|TRBV5-3|-|-
CARSLREGMEGRNTEAFF
TGTGCCAGAAGCTTGCGGGAGGGTATGGAGGGTAGGAACACTGAAGCTTTCTTT
>13|TRBJ1-2|TRBV28|-|-
CASSTVPRDGYTF
TGTGCCAGCAGTACGGTTCCCAGGGATGGCTACACCTTC
>13|TRBJ2-7|TRBV28|-|-
CAISPGGSGEQYF
TGTGCCATTTCGCCGGGGGGCTCCGGCGAGCAGTACTTC
>14|TRBJ2-6|TRBV6-5|-|once
CASNVWSGANVLTF
TGTGCCAGCAACGTTTGGTCTGGGGCCAACGTCCTGACTTTC
>17|TRBJ1-5|TRBV27|TRBD1|-
CASSRTGGSGSNQPQHF
TGTGCCAGCAGTAGAACAGGGGGATCGGGTAGCAATCAGCCCCAGCATTTT
>15|TRBJ2-2|TRBV9|TRBD2|-
CASSVLADNTGELFF
TGTGCCAGCAGCGTACTAGCGGATAACACCGGGGAGCTGTTTTTT
>13|TRBJ1-2|TRBV6-5|-|-
CASRFPWGHGYTF
TGTGCCAGCAGGTTTCCATGGGGCCATGGCTACACCTTC
>14|TRBJ2-5|TRBV7-9|-|-
CASSLATLQETQYF
TGTGCCAGCAGCTTAGCGACCCTCCAAGAGACCCAGTACTTC
>12|TRBJ2-1|TRBV4-2|-|medium-sized
CASSGWDNEQFF
TGTGCCAGCAGCGGGTGGGACAATGAGCAGTTCTTC
>14|TRBJ2-1|TRBV6-5|TRBD2|-
CASKVAGEAGEQFF
TGTGCCAGCAAAGTAGCGGGGGAGGCTGGTGAGCAGTTCTTC
>13|TRBJ2-3|TRBV27|-|once
CASSTLGGDTQYF
TGTGCCAGCAGTACTCTAGGTGGGGATACGCAGTATTTT
>15|TRBJ1-1|TRBV19|-|medium-sized
CASSPPTGSRAEAFF
TGTGCCAGTAGCCCCCCAACCGGGTCGCGGGCTGAAGCTTTCTTT
>15|TRBJ2-5|TRBV28|TRBD1|-
CASSSLGTGEETQYF
TGTGCCAGCAGTTCCCTCGGGACAGGGGAAGAGACCCAGTACTTC
>13|TRBJ1-1|TRBV28|-|few
CASSLRQNTEAFF
TGTGCCAGCAGTTTACGACAGAACACTGAAGCTTTCTTT
>13|TRBJ1-3|TRBV7-2|-|-
CATGSDSGNTIYF
TGTGCCACGGGGTCCGACTCTGGAAACACCATATATTTT
>12|TRBJ1-5|TRBV6-6|-|once
CATSFGNQPQHF
TGTGCCACCAGTTTTGGCAATCAGCCCCAGCATTTT
>12|TRBJ2-7|TRBV6-6|-|-
CASSSTGTEQYF
TGTGCCAGCAGCTCAACAGGGACCGAGCAGTACTTC
>13|TRBJ1-1|TRBV5-1|TRBD1|-
CATDRAQGGEAFF
TGCGCCACCGACCGGGCCCAGGGGGGTGAAGCTTTCTTT
>15|TRBJ2-3|TRBV9|TRBD2|-
CASSVVAGKANTQYF
TGTGCCAGCAGCGTAGTAGCGGGGAAGGCAAATACGCAGTATTTT
>13|TRBJ1-6|TRBV7-9|-|-
CASSLALGVPLHF
TGTGCCAGCAGCTTAGCGCTCGGGGTACCCCTCCACTTT
>15|TRBJ1-1|TRBV11-1|TRBD1|-
CASSRTGKGDTEAFF
TGTGCCAGCAGCCGGACAGGGAAGGGGGACACTGAAGCTTTCTTT
>13|TRBJ2-2|TRBV2|-|-
CASRKVDTGELFF
TGTGCCAGCAGGAAAGTAGACACCGGGGAGCTGTTTTTT
>12|TRBJ2-5|TRBV29-1|-|-
CSVTDTSETQYF
TGCAGCGTGACGGATACTTCGGAGACCCAGTACTTC
>15|TRBJ2-5|TRBV4-2|TRBD1|-
CASSQVGTGDETQYF
TGTGCCAGCAGCCAAGTCGGGACAGGGGACGAGACCCAGTACTTC